This TCR beta chain originates from a study of T cell responses to AZD1222 COVID-19 vaccine. Assay: immunoSEQ multiplex PCR; the TCRdb copy retains only in-frame clones and omits some. The sample holds 50,000 to 65,000 clones, over 80% seen once. Overall study results and limits: Baseline serostatus was positive in only a handful of AZD1222 recipients. The study found Spike-specific TCR breadth and depth rose after two AZD1222 doses. Without day 14 samples, only post-peak T cell repertoires were studied. Possibly, clonal diversity was underestimated; donors were largely white British and included more females.

Comments on this clone: Its antigen is still unknown.

The sequence came from an adult who received the MenACWY meningococcal vaccine as a control. Sequenced here: peripheral blood, sampled 28 days after the second dose of the MenACWY control vaccine.

CDR3: CASTGRETDTQYF. CDR3 nucleotides: TGTGCCAGCACAGGGCGGGAGACAGATACGCAGTATTTT. V gene TRBV6-5 combines with J gene TRBJ2-3, with 7 bases matching TRBD2. The germline V gene encodes CDR1 MNHEY and CDR2 SVGAGI. V lost 7 bases, J lost 3 bases, and 4 bases stayed unmatched. The CDR3 is 13 amino acids.